Listed here are 14 T cell receptor beta chains from one sample, sequenced in a study of blood T cell repertoires in COVID-19. Sequencing used immunoSEQ multiplex PCR; TCRdb keeps in-frame clones, though not all of them. The sample includes under 350,000 clones, roughly 85% of them seen just once. The sequenced material came from peripheral blood. Receptors originate from a man in his fifties or sixties who had recovered from COVID-19.

The rearrangement uses TRBV4-1 and TRBJ1-1; D is unresolved. The germline V gene has CDR1 MGHRA and CDR2 YSYEKL. The CDR3 contains 17 residues. Between the trimmed V and J ends, which lost 2 bases and 1 base, there was a span of 17 bases. The chain's CDR3 is CASSQTRSGVTNTEAFF. For the CDR3, the DNA is TGCGCCAGCAGCCAAACCCGAAGCGGGGTAACGAACACTGAAGCTTTCTTT.

V gene TRBV12-2 combines with J gene TRBJ2-7; the table assigns TRBD1, which was not confirmed against the DNA. TRBV12-2 is flagged as a pseudogene. The CDR3 is made up of 16 amino acids. CDR3 region: CASRLARAGGYHEQYF. CDR3 nucleotides: TGTGCAAGTCGCTTAGCGCGTGCAGGGGGCTACCACGAGCAGTACTTC.

Remarks on this clone: Mismatch with germline at one junction end may stem from a read error. The J gene is TRBJ2-2, the V gene TRBV6-5; a weak D match, TRBD2 (6 bases). In germline, CDR1 is MNHEY, CDR2 SVGAGI. CDR3 length equals 15 residues. CDR3 loop: CASSNSGRGTGELFF. DNA for the CDR3: TGTGCCAGCAGTAACTCCGGGCGGGGCACCGGGGAGCTGTTTTTT.

This chain uses TRBV3-1 (or the pseudogene TRBV3-2) with TRBJ1-6, with a weak D call TRBD1 (5 bases). V was shortened by 6 bases and J by 7 bases, with 13 bases between the two germline ends. The CDR3 loop spans 14 amino acids. Germline CDR1 LGHDT, CDR2 YNNKEL (reference sequence). The CDR3 protein is CASRLGAANSPLHF. In nucleotides, the CDR3 is TGTGCCAGCAGGCTTGGGGCAGCGAATTCACCCCTCCACTTT.

The V gene is TRBV11-2, the J gene TRBJ2-4, with D perhaps matching TRBD1 (5 bases). There are 14 residues in the CDR3. V dropped 2 bases and J dropped 8 bases, with 13 bases sitting between them. Germline assignment: CDR1 SGHAT and CDR2 FQNNGV. This CDR3 reads CASSLPRQKDIQYF. As DNA, the CDR3 is TGTGCCAGCAGCTTACCCCGACAGAAAGACATTCAGTACTTC.

This clone came up once. The chain employs TRBV7-2 and TRBJ2-1, with 7 positions matching TRBD2. The V gene end was trimmed by 4 bases and the J gene end by 7 bases; junction bases not matched to a gene: 7. The CDR3 is made up of 14 amino acids. From germline, CDR1 is SGHTA and CDR2 FQGNSA. The CDR3 spells CASSSFAGENEQFF. The CDR3 DNA is TGTGCCAGCAGCTCGTTTGCGGGAGAAAATGAGCAGTTCTTC.

The V gene is TRBV6-6, the J gene TRBJ2-1, with D possibly TRBD2 on 5 matching bases. CDR1 is MNHNY and CDR2 is SVGAGI in the germline V gene (reference sequence). V was clipped by 7 bases and J by 4 bases, with 14 bases between them. CDR3 length equals 14 residues. The CDR3: CASTSDLRYNEQFF. DNA for the CDR3: TGTGCCAGCACCTCGGACTTGCGTTACAATGAGCAGTTCTTC.

The chain links TRBV3-1 (or the pseudogene TRBV3-2) to TRBJ1-6; 10 nucleotides line up with TRBD1. The CDR3 totals 15 residues. V was clipped by 2 bases and J by 10 bases; unmatched bases: 5. Per the germline V gene, CDR1 is LGHDT and CDR2 is YNNKEL (reference sequence). DNA for the CDR3: TGTGCCAGCAGCCAACGGGACAGGGGAGGGTCACCCCTCCACTTT. Its protein product is CASSQRDRGGSPLHF.

The chain couples TRBV7-2 to TRBJ1-1; 12 bases match TRBD1. The CDR3 length is 14 residues. Germline V lookup: CDR1 SGHTA, CDR2 FQGNSA. J lost 10 bases, V lost 5 bases, and 8 bases had no gene match. The CDR3 region is CASSRDRGQPVAFF. For the CDR3, the DNA is TGTGCCAGCAGCCGGGACAGGGGGCAACCGGTAGCTTTCTTT.

This chain connects TRBV11-2 to TRBJ2-3; 7 nucleotides align to TRBD2. V lost 0 bases to trimming and J lost 6 bases; unmatched junction nucleotides: 6. CDR3 length: 15 residues. CDR1 SGHAT and CDR2 FQNNGV come from the germline V gene. CDR3 nucleotide sequence: TGTGCCAGCAGCTTAGATCGGGGAGGGTTCGATACGCAGTATTTT. This codes for CASSLDRGGFDTQYF.

The V call is TRBV2, the J call TRBJ2-3; D may be TRBD1 (6 bases). The CDR3 length is 16 residues. The V gene lost 6 bases and the J gene lost 0 bases, with 16 bases spanning the gap. Germline CDR1 is SNHLY and CDR2 is FYNNEI. This chain's CDR3 is CASSPTGHRSTDTQYF. CDR3 nucleotide sequence: TGTGCCAGCAGCCCAACGGGACACCGGAGCACAGATACGCAGTATTTT.

The chain recombines TRBV11-2 with TRBJ2-3; maybe TRBD1 (5 bases). Trimming removed 6 bases at V and 0 bases at J, with 10 bases between. The CDR3 loop spans 14 amino acids. Germline V gene data show CDR1 as SGHAT and CDR2 as FQNNGV. The CDR3 DNA reads as TGTGCCAGCAGGGCAGGGCCTAGCACAGATACGCAGTATTTT. Residues: CASRAGPSTDTQYF.

The V call is TRBV2, the J call TRBJ1-1, with D possibly matching TRBD1 (5 bases). The CDR3 contains 15 residues. The V end lost 3 bases, the J end lost 1 base, and 12 bases lay between the germline ends. Germline V lookup: CDR1 SNHLY, CDR2 FYNNEI. CDR3 DNA: TGTGCCAGCAGTGAGGGGGGGAATCGGAACACTGAAGCTTTCTTT. Protein: CASSEGGNRNTEAFF.

The rearrangement links TRBV5-4 to TRBJ1-1; D remains unclear. Per germline, CDR1 SGHNT and CDR2 YYREEE (reference sequence). V dropped 4 bases and J dropped 10 bases, with 17 bases sitting between them. This CDR3 is 13 amino acids long. CDR3 sequence reads: CASSPEISSGAFF. In nucleotides, the CDR3 is TGTGCCAGCAGCCCAGAAATCTCGTCTGGAGCTTTCTTT. Combining the CDR3 with reference TRBV5-4 and TRBJ1-1 gives the whole variable domain ETGVTQSPTHLIKTRGQQVTLRCSSQSGHNTVSWYQQALGQGPQFIFQYYREEENGRGNFPPRFSGLQFPNYSSELNVNALELDDSALYLCASSPEISSGAFFGQGTRLTVV.